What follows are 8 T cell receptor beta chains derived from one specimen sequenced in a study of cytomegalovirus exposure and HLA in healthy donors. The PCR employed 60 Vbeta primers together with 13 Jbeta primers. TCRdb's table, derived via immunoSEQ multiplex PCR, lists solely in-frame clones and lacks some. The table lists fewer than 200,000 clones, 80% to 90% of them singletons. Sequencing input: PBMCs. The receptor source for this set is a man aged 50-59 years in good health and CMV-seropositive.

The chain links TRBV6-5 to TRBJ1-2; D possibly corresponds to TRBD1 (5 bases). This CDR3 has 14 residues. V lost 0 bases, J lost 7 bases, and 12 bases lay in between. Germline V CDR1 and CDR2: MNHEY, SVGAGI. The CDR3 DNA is TGTGCCAGCAGTTACTCTGGCGGGGACTCTGGCTACACCTTC. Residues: CASSYSGGDSGYTF.

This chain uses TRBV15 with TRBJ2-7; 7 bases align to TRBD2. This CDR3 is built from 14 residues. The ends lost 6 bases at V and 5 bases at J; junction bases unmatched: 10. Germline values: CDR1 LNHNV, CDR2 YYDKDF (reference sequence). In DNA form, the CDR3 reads TGTGCCACCAGTTACCGGGACTATGACGACGAGCAGTACTTC. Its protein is CATSYRDYDDEQYF. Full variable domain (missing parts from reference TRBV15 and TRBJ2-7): DAMVIQNPRYQVTQFGKPVTLSCSQTLNHNVMYWYQQKSSQAPKLLFHYYDKDFNNEADTPDNFQSRRPNTSFCFLDIRSPGLGDTAMYLCATSYRDYDDEQYFGPGTRLTVT.

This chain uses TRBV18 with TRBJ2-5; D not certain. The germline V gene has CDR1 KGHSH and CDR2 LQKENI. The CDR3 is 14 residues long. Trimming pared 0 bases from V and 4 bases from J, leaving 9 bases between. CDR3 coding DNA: TGTGCCAGCTCACCACCATCCCAAGCAGAGACCCAGTACTTC. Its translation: CASSPPSQAETQYF.

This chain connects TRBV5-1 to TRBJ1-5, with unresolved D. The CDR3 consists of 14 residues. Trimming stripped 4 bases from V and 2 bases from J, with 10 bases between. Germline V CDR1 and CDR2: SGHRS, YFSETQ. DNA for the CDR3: TGCGCCAGCAGCGCCGGGGAAGGCAATCAGCCCCAGCATTTT. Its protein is CASSAGEGNQPQHF.

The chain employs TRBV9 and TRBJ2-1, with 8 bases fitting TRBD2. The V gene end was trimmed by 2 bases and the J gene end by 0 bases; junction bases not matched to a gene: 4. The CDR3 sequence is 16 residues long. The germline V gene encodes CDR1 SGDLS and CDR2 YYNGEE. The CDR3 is CASSVTSGYSYNEQFF. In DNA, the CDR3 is TGTGCCAGCAGCGTTACTAGCGGATACTCCTACAATGAGCAGTTCTTC.

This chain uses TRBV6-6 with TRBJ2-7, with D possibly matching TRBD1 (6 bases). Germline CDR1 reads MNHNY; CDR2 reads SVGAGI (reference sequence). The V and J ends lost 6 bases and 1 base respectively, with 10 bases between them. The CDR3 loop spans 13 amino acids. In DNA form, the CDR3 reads TGTGCCAGCAGGTGGGACACGTCCTACGAGCAGTACTTC. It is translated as CASRWDTSYEQYF.

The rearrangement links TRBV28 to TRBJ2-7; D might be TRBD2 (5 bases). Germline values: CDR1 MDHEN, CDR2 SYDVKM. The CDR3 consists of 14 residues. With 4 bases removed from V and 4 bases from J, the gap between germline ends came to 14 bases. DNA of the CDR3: TGTGCCAGCAGTTCGGTGGAGGTGAGATACGAGCAGTACTTC. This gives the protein CASSSVEVRYEQYF.

The CDR3 bases are TGTGCCAGCAGCACCAGCCTCGGGACAGGGTACACCTACGAGCAGTACTTC. Translation: CASSTSLGTGYTYEQYF. V and J are TRBV28 and TRBJ2-7; TRBD1 agrees at 9 bases. Germline-derived CDR1 and CDR2 are MDHEN and SYDVKM. The CDR3 is made up of 17 amino acids. V lost 6 bases, J lost 2 bases, and 14 bases stayed unmatched.